The 7 T cell receptor beta chains reported below all come from one sample, sequenced in a study of cytomegalovirus exposure and HLA in healthy donors. PCR involved 60 Vbeta and 13 Jbeta primers. Clones were read by immunoSEQ multiplex PCR, and TCRdb kept only the in-frame ones, dropping some. In the table there are some 170,000 clones, 70% to 85% of which are singletons. Material: PBMCs. The receptors stem from a human donor in good health.

The chain combines TRBV30 with TRBJ1-3; no clear D gene. V lost 1 base to trimming and J lost 4 bases, with 11 bases between them. From germline, CDR1 is GTSNPN and CDR2 SVGIG (reference sequence). The CDR3 has 14 amino acids. In DNA, the CDR3 is TGTGCCTGGAGTGCCCTGGCGCGGGGAAACACCATATATTTT. Protein: CAWSALARGNTIYF.

The sample holds one count of this clone. CDR3 nucleotides: TGTGCCAGCAGCTTAGACGGAGCAGCGAACACCGGGGAGCTGTTTTTT. Translation gives CASSLDGAANTGELFF. This sequence joins TRBV7-9 and TRBJ2-2; D ambiguous. CDR1 and CDR2 (germline): SEHNR, FQNEAQ (reference sequence). This CDR3 is built from 16 residues. Deletions cut 1 base from V and 0 bases from J, with 9 bases between.

The CDR3 region is CASNPGDNGEQYF. CDR3 DNA: TGTGCCAGCAACCCCGGGGACAATGGCGAGCAGTACTTC. This sequence joins TRBV7-8 and TRBJ2-7, with D possibly matching TRBD1 (6 bases). Germline assignment: CDR1 SGHVS and CDR2 FQNEAQ. The CDR3 extends over 13 amino acids. Trimming cost V 7 bases and J 6 bases, with 16 bases left between them.

The V gene is TRBV11-2, the J gene TRBJ1-1; D perhaps matches TRBD1 (5 bases). The CDR3 extends over 16 amino acids. Deletions cut 5 bases from V and 3 bases from J, with 19 bases between. Germline CDR1 SGHAT, CDR2 FQNNGV. CDR3 sequence: CASSPRAGKGDTEAFF. In nucleotides, the CDR3 is TGTGCCAGCAGCCCTCGGGCAGGGAAGGGTGACACTGAAGCTTTCTTT.

The V call is TRBV19, the J call TRBJ2-1, with unresolved D. CDR1 is LNHDA and CDR2 is SQIVND in the germline V gene (reference sequence). Trimming stripped 4 bases from V and 9 bases from J, with 7 bases between. The length of the CDR3 is 11 residues. CDR3 nucleotide sequence: TGTGCCAGTAGTACGGTGGTTGAGCAGTTCTTC. Translation gives CASSTVVEQFF. The entire variable domain, with the rest obtained from reference TRBV19 and TRBJ2-1, is as follows: DGGITQSPKYLFRKEGQNVTLSCEQNLNHDAMYWYRQDPGQGLRLIYYSQIVNDFQKGDIAEGYSVSREKKESFPLTVTSAQKNPTAFYLCASSTVVEQFFGPGTRLTVL.

The chain recombines TRBV4-2 with TRBJ1-2; 7 bases match TRBD1. Trimming cost V 0 bases and J 3 bases; bases outside gene matches: 13. The CDR3 has 18 amino acids. Germline V gene data show CDR1 as LGHNA and CDR2 as YNFKEQ. The CDR3 sequence: CASSQDIQGVTFDYGYTF. CDR3 coding DNA: TGTGCCAGCAGCCAAGATATCCAGGGGGTGACCTTTGACTATGGCTACACCTTC.

This rearrangement joins TRBV18 to TRBJ1-1; D unresolved. V was cut by 0 bases and J by 3 bases, with 8 bases left in between. CDR3 size: 14 residues. Germline V gives CDR1 KGHSH, CDR2 LQKENI. The CDR3 DNA is TGTGCCAGCTCACCACCGCTCGGGGACACTGAAGCTTTCTTT. It translates to CASSPPLGDTEAFF. Supplemented by reference TRBV18 and TRBJ1-1, the full variable domain reads NAGVMQNPRHLVRRRGQEARLRCSPMKGHSHVYWYRQLPEEGLKFMVYLQKENIIDESGMPKERFSAEFPKEGPSILRIQQVVRGDSAAYFCASSPPLGDTEAFFGQGTRLTVV.